A selection of T cell receptor beta chains follows, all from one sample in a study of control samples from healthy donors and cancer patients. TCRdb's table, derived via immunoSEQ multiplex PCR, lists solely in-frame clones and lacks some. This sample carries about 55,000 clones, roughly 95% of them seen once, and the ten largest clones take about 1.1%. Sequencing input: blood. Receptors were obtained from a woman aged 18-29 years in good health. The conserved cysteine and the conserved F or W are not part of the CDR3 here. The listing skips clone size in some rows; elsewhere it reads once, few, many or a size class.

.,TRBV5-1,TRBJ2-2,ASSAGLAGGPTGELF
.,TRBV10-1,TRBJ1-1,ASSEDRVLTEAF
.,TRBV3-1/TRBV3-2,TRBJ1-2,ASSLRGTGPGGYGYT
.,TRBV3-1/TRBV3-2,TRBJ2-5,ASSLTSGQETQY
.,TRBV6-2/TRBV6-3,TRBJ2-1,ASSFQRGAAHEQF
once,TRBV11-2,TRBJ2-1,ASSTGVVSYNEQF
.,TRBV23-1,TRBJ1-5,ASRRGTGKDNQPQH
.,TRBV7-2,TRBJ1-1,ASSLESWGRTEAF
.,TRBV10-3,TRBJ1-2,ASRSIGDGYT
.,TRBV29-1,TRBJ1-1,SGDRGGTEAF
.,TRBV18,TRBJ2-5,ASSPGQQETQY
.,TRBV5-6,TRBJ2-3,ASSSSGTDTQY
once,TRBV2,TRBJ1-1,ASSKSGAMNTEAF
.,TRBV24-1,TRBJ2-3,ATSDTGGADTQY
once,TRBV6-2/TRBV6-3,TRBJ2-4,ASSSPRLAKNIQY
.,TRBV5-6,TRBJ2-7,ASSHSYEQY
.,TRBV11-2,TRBJ1-4,ASSLHEGAGEKLF
.,TRBV10-3,TRBJ1-2,AISDATEGYT
.,TRBV6-2/TRBV6-3,TRBJ2-1,ASSRASGGFGPGF
.,TRBV11-2,TRBJ2-2,ASSFGSGNTGELF
few,TRBV18,TRBJ2-7,ASSPDWGRSYEQY
.,TRBV5-1,TRBJ2-1,ASSLDDLRGGYIKDSYNEQF
.,TRBV11-3,TRBJ2-3,ASSFSGSTDTQY